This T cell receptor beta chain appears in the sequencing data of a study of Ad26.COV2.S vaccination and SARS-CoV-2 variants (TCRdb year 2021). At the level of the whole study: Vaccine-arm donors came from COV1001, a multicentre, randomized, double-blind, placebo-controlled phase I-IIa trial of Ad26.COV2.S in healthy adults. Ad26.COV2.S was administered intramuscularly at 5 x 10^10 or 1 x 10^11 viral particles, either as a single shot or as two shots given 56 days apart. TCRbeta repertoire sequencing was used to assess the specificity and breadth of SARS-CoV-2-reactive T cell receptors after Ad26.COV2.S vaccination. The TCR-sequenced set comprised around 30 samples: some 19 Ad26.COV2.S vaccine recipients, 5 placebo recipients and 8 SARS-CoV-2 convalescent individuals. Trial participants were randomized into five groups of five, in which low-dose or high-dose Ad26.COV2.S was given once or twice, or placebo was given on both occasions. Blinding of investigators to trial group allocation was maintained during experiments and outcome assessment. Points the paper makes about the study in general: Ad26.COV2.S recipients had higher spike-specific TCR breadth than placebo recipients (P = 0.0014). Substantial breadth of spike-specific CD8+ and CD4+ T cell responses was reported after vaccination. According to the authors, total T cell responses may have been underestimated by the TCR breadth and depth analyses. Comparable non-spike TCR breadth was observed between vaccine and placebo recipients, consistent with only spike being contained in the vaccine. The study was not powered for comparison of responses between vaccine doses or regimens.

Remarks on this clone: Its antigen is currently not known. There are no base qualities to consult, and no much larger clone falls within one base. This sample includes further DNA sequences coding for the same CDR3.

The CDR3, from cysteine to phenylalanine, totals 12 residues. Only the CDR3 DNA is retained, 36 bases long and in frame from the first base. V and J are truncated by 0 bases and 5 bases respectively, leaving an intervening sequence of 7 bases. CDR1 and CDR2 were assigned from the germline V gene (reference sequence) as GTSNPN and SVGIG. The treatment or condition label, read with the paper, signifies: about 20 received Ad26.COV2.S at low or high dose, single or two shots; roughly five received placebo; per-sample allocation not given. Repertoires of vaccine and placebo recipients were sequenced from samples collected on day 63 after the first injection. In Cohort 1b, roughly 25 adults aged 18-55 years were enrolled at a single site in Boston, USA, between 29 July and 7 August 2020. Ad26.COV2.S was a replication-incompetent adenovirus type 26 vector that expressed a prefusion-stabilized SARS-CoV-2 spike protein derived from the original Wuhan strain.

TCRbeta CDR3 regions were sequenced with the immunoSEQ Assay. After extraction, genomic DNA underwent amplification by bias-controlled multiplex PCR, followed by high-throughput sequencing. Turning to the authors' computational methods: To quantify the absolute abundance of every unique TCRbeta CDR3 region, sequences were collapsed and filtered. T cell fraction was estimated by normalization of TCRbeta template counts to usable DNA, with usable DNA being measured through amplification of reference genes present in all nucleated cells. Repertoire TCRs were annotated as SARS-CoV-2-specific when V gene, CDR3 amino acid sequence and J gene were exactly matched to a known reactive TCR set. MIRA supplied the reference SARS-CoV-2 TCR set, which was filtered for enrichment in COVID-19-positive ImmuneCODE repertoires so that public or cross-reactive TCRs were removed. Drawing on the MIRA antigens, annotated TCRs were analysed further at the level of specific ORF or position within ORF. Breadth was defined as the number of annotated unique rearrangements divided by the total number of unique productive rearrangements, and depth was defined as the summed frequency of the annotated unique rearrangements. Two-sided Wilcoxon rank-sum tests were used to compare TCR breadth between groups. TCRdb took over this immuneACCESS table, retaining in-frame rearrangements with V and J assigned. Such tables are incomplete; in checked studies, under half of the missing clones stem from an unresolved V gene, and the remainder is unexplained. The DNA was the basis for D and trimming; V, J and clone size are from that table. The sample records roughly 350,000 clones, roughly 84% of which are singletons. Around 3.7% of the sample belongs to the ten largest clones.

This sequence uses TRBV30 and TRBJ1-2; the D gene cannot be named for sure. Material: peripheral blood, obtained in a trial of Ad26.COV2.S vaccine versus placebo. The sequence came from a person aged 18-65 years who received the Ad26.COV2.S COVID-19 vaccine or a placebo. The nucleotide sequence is TGTGCCTGGAGTGTAGGCAGGTATGGCTACACCTTC. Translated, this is CAWSVGRYGYTF.